What follows are 12 T cell receptor beta chains derived from one specimen sequenced in a study of T cells expressing NK-cell markers. TCRdb re-called the 5' RACE reads, yielding one record per CDR3 amino acid sequence without DNA. This table holds 300,000 or so distinct CDR3 sequences. Sequences were obtained from blood T cells: a sorted CD56 or NKG2C T cell subset, CD4+ or CD8+ T cells, or bulk PBMC T cells (not recorded which). The receptor set was obtained from a woman aged 18-69 years in good health.

This chain uses TRBV21-1 with TRBJ2-3; TCRdb proposes TRBD1, but this gene call is untestable without DNA. TRBV21-1 counts as a pseudogene. There are 16 residues in the CDR3. The CDR3 is CASSDPRGRDTDTQYF.

The chain couples TRBV27 to TRBJ2-1; TCRdb outputs TRBD2, but without DNA this stays unchecked. From germline, CDR1 is MNHEY and CDR2 SMNVEV (reference sequence). The CDR3 is 19 residues long. The CDR3 spells CASLGGYASGQNDSNEQFF.

The J gene is TRBJ2-5, the V gene TRBV5-1; no DNA is available, so the TRBD2 call from TCRdb remains unchecked. The length of the CDR3 is 15 residues. The germline V gene has CDR1 SGHRS and CDR2 YFSETQ. This CDR3 is CASSLNRAGQETQYF.

V usage is TRBV3-1 and J usage is TRBJ2-1; TCRdb indicates TRBD2, and absent DNA this call remains unverified. The CDR3 loop spans 15 amino acids. Per germline, CDR1 LGHDT and CDR2 YNNKEL (reference sequence). CDR3 region: CASSHSGSYHNEQFF.

The rearrangement uses TRBV19 and TRBJ2-2. CDR3 size: 14 residues. Per the germline V gene, CDR1 is LNHDA and CDR2 is SQIVND (reference sequence). The CDR3: CASSIKEYTGELFF.

The chain links TRBV20-1 to TRBJ2-7; TCRdb's D call, TRBD1, is unchecked because there is no DNA. Germline V gene data show CDR1 as DFQATT and CDR2 as SNEGSKA (reference sequence). The CDR3 loop spans 12 amino acids. The CDR3 region is CSARTGRQEQYF.

The chain has TRBV19 and TRBJ2-2. The CDR3 length is 17 residues. CDR1 and CDR2 from the germline V gene are LNHDA and SQIVND (reference sequence). The chain's CDR3 is CASSIEGVRANIGELFF.

The V call is TRBV4-3, the J call TRBJ2-3; the TRBD2 assignment by TCRdb is unverifiable without DNA. Germline CDR1 is LGHNA and CDR2 is YSLEER. The CDR3 runs 17 residues. The CDR3 sequence is CASSQAGTSGGGGSQYF.

The chain couples TRBV7-2 to TRBJ1-5; TCRdb names TRBD1, which stays unverified in the absence of DNA. Germline V gene data show CDR1 as SGHTA and CDR2 as FQGNSA. The CDR3 spans 14 residues. CDR3 loop: CASSPYRADQPQHF.

The chain recombines TRBV7-6 with TRBJ1-1; TCRdb's D call of TRBD1 is untestable without DNA. This CDR3 region has 16 residues. Germline V gene lookup returns CDR1 SGHVS and CDR2 FNYEAQ. The chain's CDR3 is CASSLQPGRGNTEAFF.

V gene TRBV12-3 or TRBV12-4 combines with J gene TRBJ2-1; there is no DNA to check the TCRdb D call of TRBD2. CDR3 length: 17 amino acids. CDR3 amino acids: CASSPLGLAGGGYEQFF.

J is TRBJ1-6 and V is TRBV12-3 or TRBV12-4. This CDR3 is 16 amino acids long. CDR3: CASSKDRGSYNSPLHF.